Following are 27 T cell receptor beta chains from one sample sequenced in a study of regulatory T cells in long-lasting Graves disease. The TCR beta library used iRepertoire HTBI primers with Arm-PCR amplification of CDR3. One entry per CDR3 protein, called by TCRdb with MiXCR from the multiplex PCR reads. The data show over 450,000 distinct CDR3 sequences, 12% seen once. The time point is: newly diagnosed GD, antithyroid drugs for less than 3 months. TCR sequences were obtained from RNA taken from PBMCs. These data are also associated with another study on T cells in Graves' hyperthyroidism and ophthalmopathy.

The starting material was peripheral blood mononuclear cells (PBMCs), obtained at new diagnosis, from a patient treated with antithyroid drugs. These receptors were taken from a woman younger than 45 with Graves disease.

Comments on this clonotype: This may be a read error, as it is one base from a much larger clone. The genes are TRBV6-1 and TRBJ2-1; 8 bases fit TRBD1. The CDR3 has 15 residues. Trimming cost V 6 bases and J 6 bases; bases outside gene matches: 10. Germline assignment: CDR1 MNHNS and CDR2 SASEGT. CDR3 protein: CASRAAGTGPNEQFF. CDR3 nucleotide sequence: TGTGCCAGCAGGGCAGCCGGGACAGGTCCCAATGAGCAGTTCTTC.

This clonotype was picked up a small number of times. V usage is TRBV27 and J usage is TRBJ2-4; TRBD2 is a possible D gene (6 bases). The length of the CDR3 is 15 residues. Germline assignment: CDR1 MNHEY and CDR2 SMNVEV (reference sequence). V shed 4 bases and J shed 9 bases, with 19 bases lying between them. CDR3 in DNA: TGTGCCAGCAGTTCTTCCCTAGCGAACCTGGGCATTCAGTACTTC. Translated, it gives CASSSSLANLGIQYF.

The chain is built from TRBV9 and TRBJ2-3; possibly TRBD2 for D (6 bases). V lost 1 base, J lost 1 base, and 13 bases lay in between. The CDR3 extends over 16 amino acids. CDR1 and CDR2 (germline): SGDLS, YYNGEE. CDR3 amino acids: CASSVRGATRTDTQYF. CDR3 sequence (DNA): TGTGCCAGCAGCGTACGCGGGGCCACTCGCACAGATACGCAGTATTTT.

Here the CDR3 reads CASKPAPNTGELFF. The CDR3 DNA is TGTGCCAGTAAACCCGCGCCGAACACCGGGGAGCTGTTTTTT. The chain uses TRBV19 and TRBJ2-2; D is unclear. V lost 7 bases and J lost 0, with 9 bases in between. CDR3 length: 14 residues. CDR1 LNHDA and CDR2 SQIVND come from the germline V gene (reference sequence).

The CDR3 reads CASSYGGSKEQYF. Here the CDR3 DNA reads TGTGCCAGCAGTTACGGCGGGAGTAAAGAGCAGTACTTC. The chain has TRBV6-5 and TRBJ2-7; 7 bases are shared with TRBD2. The V gene's germline CDR1 is MNHEY and CDR2 SVGAGI. Trimming at V came to 2 bases and at J to 7 bases, leaving 5 bases not matched to a gene. The CDR3 contains 13 residues.

The table lists this clonotype with many counts. The CDR3 DNA reads as TGTGCCAGCAGCCGGGGAGACTACGAGCAGTACTTC. Its protein product is CASSRGDYEQYF. V usage is TRBV27 and J usage is TRBJ2-7, with D possibly being TRBD2 (5 bases). CDR1 and CDR2 (germline): MNHEY, SMNVEV (reference sequence). Trimming pared 6 bases from V and 3 bases from J, leaving 9 bases between. This CDR3 comprises 12 residues.

This clonotype has more than one count but fewer than ten. The chain has TRBV5-1 and TRBJ2-7; tentatively, D is TRBD1 (6 bases). The CDR3 contains 12 residues. Trimming took 5 bases from V and 6 from J, leaving 12 bases between them. Germline-derived CDR1 and CDR2 are SGHRS and YFSETQ. Here the CDR3 DNA reads TGCGCCAGCAGGGGGGCTCGGGTCGAGCAGTACTTC. It specifies CASRGARVEQYF. Full variable domain (missing parts from reference TRBV5-1 and TRBJ2-7): KAGVTQTPRYLIKTRGQQVTLSCSPISGHRSVSWYQQTPGQGLQFLFEYFSETQRNKGNFPGRFSGRQFSNSRSEMNVSTLELGDSALYLCASRGARVEQYFGPGTRLTVT.

The chain joins TRBV12-3 or TRBV12-4 to TRBJ2-7; D ambiguous. The germline V and J ends were trimmed by 6 bases and 9 bases, with 15 bases remaining between them. The CDR3 is 12 amino acids. The DNA for the CDR3 is TGTGCCAGCAGCTATGACGTACGAGGGCAGTACTTC. Translation: CASSYDVRGQYF.

The table lists this clonotype with many counts. The rearrangement joins TRBV10-3 to TRBJ1-1; D uncertain. The CDR3 sequence is 14 residues long. Germline V gene lookup returns CDR1 ENHRY and CDR2 SYGVKD. Trimming shortened V by 2 bases and J by 4 bases, and 11 bases separated the two germline ends. The chain's CDR3 is CAISETMASTEAFF. The CDR3 nucleotides are TGTGCCATCAGTGAGACTATGGCGAGCACTGAAGCTTTCTTT.

Ten or more counts support this clonotype. The chain joins TRBV2 to TRBJ1-1, with 10 bases lining up with TRBD1. CDR1 SNHLY and CDR2 FYNNEI come from the germline V gene. The CDR3 totals 14 residues. Germline trimming cut 5 bases from V and 5 bases from J; bases unmatched to any gene: 5. Written as DNA, the CDR3 is TGTGCCAGCAGTCAGACAGGGGGCGGGACTGAAGCTTTCTTT. Translation gives CASSQTGGGTEAFF.

CDR3 DNA: TGTGCCAGCAGCGTACGAATGCGGGAGCGAAACTCCCTAGGGCAGTTCTTC. Translating gives CASSVRMRERNSLGQFF. The chain carries TRBV7-2 and TRBJ2-1, with 7 bases aligning to TRBD2. V lost 5 bases and J lost 12; bases outside the gene matches: 22. Germline values: CDR1 SGHTA, CDR2 FQGNSA. The CDR3 runs to 17 residues.

On this clonotype: An end of the junction differs from the germline gene, which may be a read error. The rearrangement joins TRBV20-1 to TRBJ2-1; the D is unclear. The CDR3 has 15 amino acids. Per the germline V gene, CDR1 is DFQATT and CDR2 is SNEGSKA (reference sequence). The CDR3 reads CSASVYYSNYNEHFF. CDR3 in DNA: TGCAGTGCTAGTGTTTACTACTCTAATTACAATGAGCACTTCTTC.

This clonotype appeared many times. The chain uses TRBV2 and TRBJ2-1, with a tentative D call TRBD2 (7 bases). The last part of the DNA fits TRBJ2-4 better; the J call may be wrong. CDR1 SNHLY and CDR2 FYNNEI come from the germline V gene. The CDR3 loop spans 13 amino acids. CDR3 in amino acids: CASRAPGGGIQYF. DNA for the CDR3: TGTGCCAGCAGGGCCCCGGGGGGCGGCATTCAGTACTTC.

The V and J genes are TRBV19 and TRBJ2-1; TRBD2 agrees at 10 bases. CDR3 length: 18 residues. Per germline, CDR1 LNHDA and CDR2 SQIVND (reference sequence). With V trimmed by 3 bases and J by 6 bases, 14 bases remained unmatched. The CDR3 DNA reads TGTGCCAGTAGTATGTCTAGCGGGAGTTCGTTTCTTGGCAATGAGCAGTTCTTC. This codes for CASSMSSGSSFLGNEQFF.

This clonotype showed up many times. This rearrangement joins TRBV7-8 to TRBJ2-3; D remains ambiguous. This CDR3 is 14 amino acids long. Between the trimmed V and J ends, which lost 8 bases and 4 bases, there was a span of 16 bases. Per germline, CDR1 SGHVS and CDR2 FQNEAQ. The DNA for the CDR3 is TGTGCCAGCGTCCTTGGGCGGCTCGCAGATACGCAGTATTTT. This encodes CASVLGRLADTQYF.

This clonotype occurred many times. The chain combines TRBV7-9 with TRBJ2-1; tentative D call: TRBD2 (5 bases). Per the germline V gene, CDR1 is SEHNR and CDR2 is FQNEAQ (reference sequence). Trimming took off 3 bases at V and 5 bases at J, with 17 bases between the two ends. The CDR3 contains 16 residues. DNA of the CDR3: TGTGCCAGCAGCTTCTTTGTTGCGGGTCCCAACAATGAGCAGTTCTTC. Its translation: CASSFFVAGPNNEQFF.

The sample holds many counts of this clonotype. CDR3 sequence (DNA): TGCGCCAGCAGCTTGCTTGGCCAGGGTAGCCTCTACGAGCAGTACTTC. Residues: CASSLLGQGSLYEQYF. The chain uses TRBV5-1 and TRBJ2-7; perhaps TRBD1 as D (5 bases). CDR1 is SGHRS and CDR2 is YFSETQ in the germline V gene. Trimming removed 1 base at V and 3 bases at J, with 17 bases between. The length of the CDR3 is 16 residues.

CDR3 loop: CASASSGSAGELFF. The CDR3 DNA is TGTGCTAGTGCCTCTAGCGGGAGCGCCGGGGAGCTGTTTTTT. The chain recombines TRBV12-5 with TRBJ2-2, with TRBD2 identical over 10 bases. Germline V gene sequence: CDR1 LGHNT, CDR2 FRNRAP. The CDR3 sequence is 14 residues long. J was trimmed by 6 bases and V by 7 bases; bases with no gene match: 5.

This clonotype was recorded a few times. The chain combines TRBV29-1 with TRBJ2-7; either TRBD1 or TRBD2 may fit D (5 bases each). V lost 2 bases, J lost 7 bases, and 15 bases lay in between. CDR1 is SQVTM and CDR2 is ANQGSEA in the germline V gene. This CDR3 contains 13 residues. The CDR3 region is CSVELRAGSEQYF. The DNA of the CDR3 is TGCAGCGTTGAACTTCGGGCAGGGAGTGAGCAGTACTTC.

This clonotype was seen at least ten times. The chain employs TRBV11-3 and TRBJ2-3; 8 bases are shared with TRBD2. Germline V gene sequence: CDR1 SGHNT, CDR2 YENEEA. The CDR3 is made up of 14 amino acids. J was trimmed by 2 bases and V by 5 bases; bases with no gene match: 3. CDR3 amino acids: CASSHSGITDTQYF. The DNA of the CDR3 is TGTGCCAGCAGCCATAGCGGGATCACAGATACGCAGTATTTT.

This clonotype was seen many times. The chain uses TRBV20-1 and TRBJ1-5, with D tentatively TRBD1 (5 bases). The V and J ends lost 5 bases and 5 bases respectively, with 13 bases between them. Germline CDR1 and CDR2: DFQATT and SNEGSKA (reference sequence). This CDR3 is built from 13 residues. CDR3 residues: CSASRDLDQPQHF. Written as DNA, the CDR3 is TGCAGTGCTTCCCGGGACTTAGATCAGCCCCAGCATTTT.

V gene TRBV28 combines with J gene TRBJ2-3, with 8 bases matching TRBD2. CDR3 length: 15 residues. Trimming removed 5 bases from V and 5 bases from J; junction bases left unmatched: 9. Germline assignment: CDR1 MDHEN and CDR2 SYDVKM. For the CDR3, the DNA is TGTGCCAGCAGTGCCCTGGCGGGAGGATTAGATACGCAGTATTTT. Translation: CASSALAGGLDTQYF.

This clonotype was detected only a few times. The chain joins TRBV27 to TRBJ2-1; D is perhaps TRBD2 (5 bases). The CDR3 runs to 15 residues. CDR1 MNHEY and CDR2 SMNVEV come from the germline V gene (reference sequence). Trimming left V 6 bases short and J 4 bases short, with 16 bases between. CDR3 in DNA: TGTGCCAGCAGCTTAGGGCTAGCCCCATACAATGAGCAGTTCTTC. Protein sequence: CASSLGLAPYNEQFF.

The CDR3 spells CASSSEGTDTQYF. In DNA, the CDR3 is TGTGCCAGCAGTTCAGAGGGCACAGATACGCAGTATTTT. J is TRBJ2-3 and V is TRBV12-3 or TRBV12-4; D remains ambiguous. V lost 4 bases and J lost 1, with 6 bases in between. This CDR3 contains 13 residues.

This clonotype was counted at least ten times. The rearrangement links TRBV6-1 to TRBJ2-3, with TRBD2 identical over 7 bases. After removal of 6 bases from V and 0 bases from J, the junction contained 9 bases not matched to a gene. The CDR3 loop spans 16 amino acids. Germline-derived CDR1 and CDR2 are MNHNS and SASEGT. In DNA form, the CDR3 reads TGTGCCAGCAGCACGACTAGCCCGGAGAGCACAGATACGCAGTATTTT. Translating gives CASSTTSPESTDTQYF.

At least ten counts were recorded for this clonotype. The genes are TRBV11-1 and TRBJ2-7, with 9 bases fitting TRBD2. The CDR3 loop spans 15 amino acids. V dropped 1 base and J dropped 12; count of bases not matched to a gene: 13. Germline CDR1 is SGHAT and CDR2 is FQDESV (reference sequence). CDR3 nucleotide sequence: TGTGCCAGCAGCTTAGGAGAAAGCGGGAGGTCGATGTCGTACTTC. Translated, it gives CASSLGESGRSMSYF. Full variable domain (rest looked up from reference TRBV11-1 and TRBJ2-7): EAEVAQSPRYKITEKSQAVAFWCDPISGHATLYWYRQILGQGPELLVQFQDESVVDDSQLPKDRFSAERLKGVDSTLKIQPAELGDSAMYLCASSLGESGRSMSYFGPGTRLTVT.

There are a few counts of this clonotype. The rearrangement uses TRBV19 and TRBJ2-3; the match to TRBD2 covers 12 bases. The CDR3 totals 19 residues. With 9 bases clipped from V and 1 base from J, the junction kept 17 bases outside the gene matches. Germline CDR1 LNHDA, CDR2 SQIVND (reference sequence). The CDR3 loop is CASKRTPGLAGHRTDTQYF. For the CDR3, the DNA is TGTGCCAGCAAGAGAACTCCGGGACTAGCGGGCCACCGCACAGATACGCAGTATTTT.